This T cell receptor beta chain emerged from a study of post-analysis software for immune sequencing data. Turning to the study itself: Courses of disease covered relapsing-remitting, secondary progressive and progressive-relapsing multiple sclerosis. Study-wide points: Among multiple sclerosis patients, normalized Chao1 diversity was significantly below that of controls. Comparison of patients with controls showed five TRBV segments more frequent in patients, TRBV5-6, TRBV5-1 and TRBV20-1 among them.

CDR1 and CDR2 (germline): SNHLY, FYNNEI. The CDR3 spans 14 residues. A remark on this clonotype: No antigen is known for it. Germline and junction disagree at one end, which may indicate a read error.

Built from TCR beta cDNA, the libraries had unique molecular identifiers in them. Between roughly 1 and 10 million T cells gave rise to hundreds of thousands of cDNA molecules. TCRdb used MiXCR to reprocess the PCR reads, holding one entry per CDR3 protein. In the table there are some 370,000 distinct CDR3 sequences, less than 40% of which are singletons. The TCR originated in a girl aged 10-17 years with multiple sclerosis. The source material was blood. The chain employs TRBV2 and TRBJ1-1, with D hard to call. The CDR3 coding sequence is TGCGCCAGCATTTTCGCCGGGCCCTCGGCCGGAGCTTTCTTT. Residues: CASIFAGPSAGAFF.